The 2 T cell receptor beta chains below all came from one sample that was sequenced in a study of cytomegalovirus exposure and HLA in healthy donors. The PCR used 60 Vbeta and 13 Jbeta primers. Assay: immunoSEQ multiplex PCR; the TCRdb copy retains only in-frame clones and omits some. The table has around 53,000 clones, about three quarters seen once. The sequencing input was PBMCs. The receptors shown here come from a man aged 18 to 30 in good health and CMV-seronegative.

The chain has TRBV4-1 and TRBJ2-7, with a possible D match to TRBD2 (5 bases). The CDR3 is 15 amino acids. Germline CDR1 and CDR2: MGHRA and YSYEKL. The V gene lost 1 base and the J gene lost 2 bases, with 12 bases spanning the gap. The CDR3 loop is CASSQVSAVPYEQYF. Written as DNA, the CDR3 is TGCGCCAGCAGCCAAGTGTCAGCGGTTCCCTACGAGCAGTACTTC.

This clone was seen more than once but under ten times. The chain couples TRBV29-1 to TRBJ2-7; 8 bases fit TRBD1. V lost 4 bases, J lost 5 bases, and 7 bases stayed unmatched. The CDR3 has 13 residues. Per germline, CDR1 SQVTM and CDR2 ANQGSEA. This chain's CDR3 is CSVGVTGAHEQYF. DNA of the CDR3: TGCAGCGTTGGGGTGACAGGGGCGCACGAGCAGTACTTC.